This T cell receptor (beta chain) was profiled in a study of cytomegalovirus exposure and HLA in healthy donors (dated by TCRdb to about 2017). Context from the whole study: An earlier analysis of approximately 640 of the donors reported roughly 300 Gb of sequence data and around 120 million unique TCR beta sequences from roughly 200 million T cells. In a later analysis, previously published TCR beta repertoires from 550 to 700 donors were re-analyzed and high-resolution HLA genotyping was added so that TCR occurrence patterns could be studied. The genetic ancestry cluster associated with self-reported Caucasian donors included about 81% of the roughly 400 genotyped donors. A later genetic analysis took genome-wide SNP genotypes for about three fifths of the 666 donors and used that subset as a discovery cohort. Roughly 290 gigabases of sequencing data and roughly 80 million unique TCR sequences made up an early release that covered about 640 HLA-typed donors. Among 398 genotyped donors of the cohort, an average of about 240,000 unique TCR beta nucleotide sequences were sequenced per donor, about a sixth of them non-productive. Rather than using new phenotypic data, the later analysis identified candidate immune exposures from TCR beta sequences and from how often those sequences occurred across donors. Donor age, sex, ethnicity and CMV serostatus were compiled together with the repertoire data. Class I and class II HLA loci were covered by the typing at four-digit resolution. The aim of the study was to test whether cataloging public T cell receptors could identify signatures of past pathogen exposure. The study combined high-throughput TCR immunosequencing, statistical association of individual TCRs with disease status, and machine learning to predict cytomegalovirus infection status. Typing coverage differed by locus: A, B, C, DRB1 and DQB1 were typed in roughly 629-630 donors, DQA1 in 522, DPA1 in some 570, and DPB1 in just under 490. Because of strong linkage in the cohort, five DR-DQ haplotypes were treated as single units for association and clustering. All discovery cohort repertoires had been generated on a single sequencing platform. Using immunosequencing, the study profiled T cell repertoires from some 670 subjects and related those repertoires to cytomegalovirus serostatus. In an earlier analysis of 587 of the donors, high-throughput TCR beta sequencing was used to judge whether each TCR beta V gene segment behaved as functional or pseudogenic. In addition to the first cohort of about 650 subjects, a separate validation cohort of approximately 130 different subjects was used.

Overall study results and their limits: In an earlier analysis of more than 500 of the donors, most TCR beta V segments appeared in productive rearrangements about 90% or about 30% of the time, broadly matching IMGT annotations. Correlated functional status among segregating V segments might reflect linkage disequilibrium, but an unknown experimental factor could not be ruled out. Immune exposure information for the cohort was limited to CMV serostatus. At a false discovery rate of 0.05, a later analysis linked some 18,000 TCR beta sequences to specific HLA alleles. Only TCR beta chains were sequenced in this cohort, and the absence of alpha or paired-chain data limited detectable features. Several of the top co-occurrence clusters appeared to be linked to parvovirus B19, influenza, CMV and Epstein-Barr virus, according to a later analysis. A further reported finding was that TCR beta sequences accurately predicted the HLA-A and HLA-B alleles for most subjects in the first cohort. The sequencing pipeline was judged likely to have produced a cluster of highly shared sequence variants as a technical artifact. A later analysis found that most CMV-associated TCR beta chains appeared HLA-restricted, with HLA associations seemingly driven largely by CMV exposure. A later genetic analysis associated a missense DCLRE1C variant with V-gene and J-gene trimming of TCR beta chains, and an independent cohort replicated the association. Strong co-occurrence of HLA alleles, especially DR and DQ, made assigning TCR associations to individual alleles difficult. According to the authors, the approach could potentially be generalized to other disease states and immunological phenotypes. Compared with the roughly 720-donor mean, donors in an Asian-associated ancestry cluster had fewer N-insertions in productive TCRs, according to a later genetic analysis. Cytomegalovirus status was reported to be diagnosed by the classifier with high specificity and sensitivity in both the original and validation cohorts. A later analysis found that HLA-associated TCR beta chains were more clonally expanded and had lower generation probabilities than equally common non-associated chains. HLA typing was unavailable for some donors at each locus, so association tests used only the typed subset. Roughly uniform sequencing depth across donors was assumed in presence/absence analyses, although this assumption may not hold. Most TCR sequences were seen in very few donors, while some public TCRs were found in many individuals. Some IMGT-functional V segments, including TRBV6-2 and TRBV6-3, could not be told apart with the 87-base-pair reads, so those segments were excluded. Approximately 16 rarely observed V segments, including chromosome 9 orphons, were excluded from the earlier analysis of about 600 of the donors because counts were too low. A total of fewer than 200 TCR beta chains were listed by the study as associated with cytomegalovirus. In a later analysis, the rate of TCR association differed among HLA loci, with DRB1 alleles having the most associated TCRs and HLA-C alleles having the fewest. In vitro tests confirmed that a few of the cytomegalovirus-associated TCR beta chains recognize cytomegalovirus antigens.

The CDR1 and CDR2 encoded by the germline V gene (reference sequence) are PRHDT and FYEKMQ. Trimmed from V: 2 bases; trimmed from J: 6 bases; junction bases lacking a gene match: 12. The CDR3 runs 16 amino acids, cysteine and phenylalanine included. The entry retains the CDR3 DNA only, 48 bases that are in frame from base 1. This clone has more than one count but fewer than ten. Its antigen is not yet known. No quality values exist for individual bases; no much larger clone is one base distant. The cohort comprised some 700 healthy bone marrow donors. At the time of sampling, every cohort member was nominally healthy, though immune exposures that went unrecorded were likely present. The donor tested CMV seropositive, placing the donor among the roughly 300 seropositive members of the cohort. Every donor gave a peripheral blood sample, and the peripheral blood mononuclear cells from that sample were used for TCR beta sequencing. Genomic DNA extraction from the blood cell samples was performed with the Qiagen DNeasy Blood Extraction Kit.

The library was obtained by the immunoSEQ multiplex PCR assay. The multiplex PCR relied on a mix of 60 forward primers for TCR Vbeta segments and 13 reverse primers for TCR Jbeta segments. The CDR3 region of rearranged TCR beta genes was amplified from genomic DNA by a multiplex PCR assay. On the Illumina HiSeq System, the amplified TCR beta libraries were sequenced as 87-base-pair reads. For the original study's pipeline: A later analysis counted about 80 million unique TCR beta chains across the 666 repertoires, and roughly 10 million of these chains were shared by at least two donors. Raw reads were error-corrected and collapsed into unique sequences with a nearest-neighbor algorithm that merged closely related sequences to remove PCR and sequencing errors. Alignment of CDR3 sequences to IMGT reference sequences was used to assign V, D and J gene segments. For a sequence to be retained, a match of at least six nucleotides to both a V gene segment and a J gene segment was required. A rearrangement counted as productive if the CDR3 had no stop codons and remained in frame with V and J, and every other rearrangement counted as non-productive. Following IMGT convention, CDR3 was defined as the stretch from the second conserved V-encoded cysteine up to the conserved J-encoded phenylalanine. The earlier analysis of some 540 of the donors excluded any sequence lacking an unambiguous match to a single V gene segment. In an earlier analysis of 587 of the donors, a V segment was called functional when productive rearrangements were above 56.7%, and segregating when the standard deviation between donors exceeded 5%. A statistical classification framework was built for diagnosing cytomegalovirus status from the catalog of TCR beta chain sequences. V and J gene assignment, in a later analysis, came from comparing TCR nucleotide sequences with IMGT/GENE-DB human TR gene sequences. The TCRdist pipeline was used in a later analysis to assign CDR3 sequences and most-parsimonious VDJ recombination scenarios. In a later analysis, every TCR beta chain was defined by the combination of its CDR3 amino acid sequence and its V-gene family, and reads without a unique V-gene family were dropped. In a later analysis, 450 to 600 highly shared, low-generation-probability nucleotide sequences were removed to address suspected cross-contamination and a sequencing artifact. A later analysis calculated a clonal expansion index for each public chain from normalized within-repertoire ranks of inferred template counts. Generation probabilities in a later analysis came from a VDJ recombination model fitted to out-of-frame rearrangements, and those results were checked against IGoR. In a later analysis, TCR-TCR, TCR-HLA and TCR-CMV co-occurrence was scored with hypergeometric tests, and a repertoire-size bias correction was applied to TCR pairs. In a later analysis, false discovery rates were estimated by permuting HLA or CMV assignments 20 times. In a later analysis, co-occurring TCRs were grouped with DBSCAN, and TCRdist sequence similarity was added when clustering was performed within HLA-allele-positive subsets. Repertoires with fewer than 30,000 or more than 120,000 public chains were left out of co-occurrence clustering, as were about five repertoires with anomalous nucleotide sharing. TCRdb holds this immuneACCESS table with in-frame rearrangements only. Some clones are missing; in checked studies, unresolved V genes explain under half, and the rest has no known cause. That table supplies the V and J calls and clone size; D and trimming were determined from the DNA. In all, the sample holds about 180,000 clones, and over 70% of those were seen once. 3.7% of the sample rests with the top ten.

The chain employs TRBV13 and TRBJ2-7, with TRBD1 identical over 8 junction bases. Sample: PBMCs. This TCR was recovered from a woman aged 55-75 years in good health and CMV-seropositive. Read as DNA, the sequence is TGTGCCAGCAGCTTAATGTTCTCACCGACAGGGGCCGAGCAGTACTTC. Translated, it gives CASSLMFSPTGAEQYF.